A single sample gave rise to the 21 T cell receptor beta chains below, sequenced in a study of neurological immune-mediated disorders. TCRdb re-called the 5' RACE reads through MiXCR, storing one row per CDR3 protein. The table has about 84,000 distinct CDR3 sequences, 10% seen once. Sequenced material: PBMCs. The receptors originated from a man aged 35 to 55 in good health.

This clonotype was seen repeatedly, ten times or more. The chain uses TRBV20-1 and TRBJ1-5; 9 nucleotides match TRBD1. CDR3 length: 16 residues. Germline V gene lookup returns CDR1 DFQATT and CDR2 SNEGSKA (reference sequence). With 5 bases clipped from V and 0 bases from J, the junction kept 8 bases outside the gene matches. CDR3 sequence reads: CSAPRQGDYSNQPQHF. CDR3 nucleotides: TGCAGTGCTCCGAGACAGGGGGATTATAGCAATCAGCCCCAGCATTTT.

This clonotype was counted ten times or more. V gene TRBV29-1 combines with J gene TRBJ2-1, with D possibly being TRBD2 (5 bases). The CDR3 loop spans 12 amino acids. V was shortened by 6 bases and J by 8 bases, with 14 bases between the two germline ends. In germline, CDR1 is SQVTM, CDR2 ANQGSEA. CDR3 sequence reads: CSVREGRDEQFF. CDR3 DNA: TGCAGCGTCCGAGAGGGAAGGGATGAGCAGTTCTTC.

This clonotype has only one observation. The V gene is TRBV7-2, the J gene TRBJ1-1; TRBD1 matches 8 bases. The CDR3 runs 15 residues. V dropped 4 bases and J dropped 1; count of bases not matched to a gene: 5. Germline CDR1 reads SGHTA; CDR2 reads FQGNSA. Written as DNA, the CDR3 is TGTGCCAGCAGCTCCCAGGGGGCCCAGAACACTGAAGCTTTCTTT. Its protein product is CASSSQGAQNTEAFF.

This clonotype came up many times. The CDR3 protein is CASRGSARADTQYF. The CDR3 region has the DNA TGTGCCAGCAGGGGAAGTGCTCGGGCAGATACGCAGTATTTT. This chain uses TRBV12-3 or TRBV12-4 with TRBJ2-3; D ambiguous. V was cut by 6 bases and J by 4 bases, with 14 bases left in between. The CDR3 has 14 amino acids.

The table lists this clonotype with many counts. This chain connects TRBV29-1 to TRBJ1-6; a possible D gene is TRBD1 (5 bases). CDR1 SQVTM and CDR2 ANQGSEA come from the germline V gene. Trimming removed 6 bases at V and 10 bases at J, with 19 bases between. CDR3 length equals 14 residues. CDR3 in amino acids: CSVRAAPEGSPLHF. The CDR3 DNA reads TGCAGCGTGCGGGCCGCCCCGGAGGGGTCACCCCTCCACTTT. The entire variable domain, with the rest obtained from reference TRBV29-1 and TRBJ1-6, is as follows: SAVISQKPSRDICQRGTSLTIQCQVDSQVTMMFWYRQQPGQSLTLIATANQGSEATYESGFVIDKFPISRPNLTFSTLTVSNMSPEDSSIYLCSVRAAPEGSPLHFGNGTRLTVT.

This clonotype was seen only a few times. The rearrangement links TRBV3-1 to TRBJ1-2; 7 bases map to TRBD1. Germline CDR1 and CDR2: LGHDT and YNNKEL (reference sequence). The CDR3 contains 15 residues. With 4 bases clipped from V and 1 base from J, the junction kept 6 bases outside the gene matches. The CDR3 protein is CASSPPGTVNYGYTF. CDR3 DNA: TGTGCCAGCAGCCCTCCCGGGACAGTTAACTATGGCTACACCTTC.

This clonotype showed up many times. The chain employs TRBV2 and TRBJ2-3; the D gene is possibly TRBD2 (5 bases). V was pared by 3 bases and J by 0 bases, with 10 bases between. This CDR3 region has 15 residues. Germline lookup yields CDR1 SNHLY and CDR2 FYNNEI. The CDR3 sequence is CASSEAGTSTDTQYF. CDR3 coding DNA: TGTGCCAGCAGTGAGGCGGGTACTAGCACAGATACGCAGTATTTT.

This clonotype was seen ten or more times. The chain employs TRBV5-1 and TRBJ1-4; D is unclear. The CDR3 consists of 15 residues. The V end was cut by 1 base, the J end by 2 bases, with 9 bases between. The germline V gene has CDR1 SGHRS and CDR2 YFSETQ. The CDR3 DNA reads TGCGCCAGCAGCTTGCAGGCAAGCACTAATGAAAAACTGTTTTTT. Protein product: CASSLQASTNEKLFF.

There are many counts of this clonotype. The rearrangement links TRBV7-3 to TRBJ2-1; TRBD2 matches 8 bases. V lost 4 bases to trimming and J lost 4 bases; unmatched junction nucleotides: 3. This CDR3 has 14 amino acids. Germline values: CDR1 SGHTA, CDR2 FQGTGA. The CDR3 is CASSSSGSYNEQFF. As DNA, the CDR3 is TGTGCCAGCAGCTCCAGCGGGAGTTACAATGAGCAGTTCTTC.

This clonotype was seen a few times. The rearrangement joins TRBV14 to TRBJ2-1; the match to TRBD1 covers 8 bases. The CDR3 spans 15 residues. Germline V gene sequence: CDR1 SGHDN, CDR2 FVKESK. The junction had 4 bases not matched to a gene; V was cut back by 4 bases and J by 2 bases. CDR3 in DNA: TGTGCCAGCAGCCTTCGGACAGGGCCCTACAATGAGCAGTTCTTC. Translating gives CASSLRTGPYNEQFF.

The chain has TRBV29-1 and TRBJ1-1; D not certain. V shed 6 bases and J shed 0 bases, with 11 bases lying between them. The germline gives CDR1 SQVTM, CDR2 ANQGSEA. The CDR3 extends over 13 amino acids. The CDR3, as DNA: TGCAGCGTCCTAAGGATCCTGAACACTGAAGCTTTCTTT. This sequence encodes CSVLRILNTEAFF.

Many counts were recorded for this clonotype. V and J are TRBV9 and TRBJ2-1; D gene uncertain. The germline gives CDR1 SGDLS, CDR2 YYNGEE. Trimming took off 4 bases at V and 7 bases at J, with 15 bases between the two ends. The CDR3 covers 14 residues. The CDR3 region is CASSLRVEMNEQFF. As DNA, the CDR3 is TGTGCCAGCAGCCTCCGAGTGGAAATGAATGAGCAGTTCTTC.

This clonotype was seen ten or more times. The chain uses TRBV12-3 or TRBV12-4 and TRBJ2-7, with D perhaps TRBD2 (5 bases). The CDR3 has 14 residues. With 1 base removed from V and 3 bases from J, the gap between germline ends came to 10 bases. CDR3 DNA sequence: TGTGCCAGCAGTTTAGGAGGCGAGGGCTACGAGCAGTACTTC. This codes for CASSLGGEGYEQYF.

This clonotype was counted many times. The chain is built from TRBV6-5 and TRBJ2-3; D possibly corresponds to TRBD2 (5 bases). Germline assignment: CDR1 MNHEY and CDR2 SVGAGI. V lost 5 bases and J 6 bases, leaving 24 bases between the germline ends. This CDR3 is 17 amino acids long. Here the CDR3 DNA reads TGTGCCAGCAGTCCTGTGGGGAGCGGTCTCCTGGAGGATACGCAGTATTTT. Its protein is CASSPVGSGLLEDTQYF.

This clonotype has at least ten counts. The chain has TRBV10-1 and TRBJ1-1; maybe TRBD1 (5 bases). The CDR3 length is 13 residues. CDR1 and CDR2 (germline): WNHNN, SYGVQD (reference sequence). V was pared by 1 base and J by 2 bases, with 5 bases between. Written as DNA, the CDR3 is TGCGCCAGCAGTGAGTGGGGCAACACTGAAGCTTTCTTT. As protein: CASSEWGNTEAFF.

This clonotype has at least ten counts. This sequence joins TRBV6-6 and TRBJ2-5; maybe TRBD1 (6 bases). This CDR3 comprises 14 residues. Trimming cost V 2 bases and J 4 bases, with 11 bases left between them. Germline CDR1 reads MNHNY; CDR2 reads SVGAGI (reference sequence). The CDR3 reads CASSYDGTTETQYF. The CDR3, as DNA: TGTGCCAGCAGTTACGACGGGACAACAGAGACCCAGTACTTC.

This clonotype has a count of ten or more. CDR3 nucleotides: TGTGCCAGCACCAGAACGGTCGGGGGAGATACGCAGTATTTT. This sequence encodes CASTRTVGGDTQYF. The V and J genes are TRBV6-5 and TRBJ2-3; tentative D call: TRBD2 (6 bases). CDR1 is MNHEY, CDR2 SVGAGI, per germline. V was shortened by 7 bases and J by 5 bases, with 16 bases between the two germline ends. The CDR3 totals 14 residues.

This clonotype was observed at least ten times. The chain carries TRBV27 and TRBJ2-7; no clear D gene. Trimming shortened V by 0 bases and J by 0 bases, and 9 bases separated the two germline ends. This CDR3 has 15 amino acids. Germline V gives CDR1 MNHEY, CDR2 SMNVEV (reference sequence). CDR3 sequence (DNA): TGTGCCAGCAGTTTATCTCCAGAAAGCTCCTACGAGCAGTACTTC. As protein: CASSLSPESSYEQYF.

At least ten counts were recorded for this clonotype. The genes are TRBV5-1 and TRBJ1-1, with D perhaps TRBD1 (5 bases). The length of the CDR3 is 15 residues. The V end was cut by 0 bases, the J end by 5 bases, with 14 bases between. Germline V gene sequence: CDR1 SGHRS, CDR2 YFSETQ. The CDR3 reads CASSLGRDGVTEAFF. For the CDR3, the DNA is TGCGCCAGCAGCTTGGGCCGGGACGGAGTGACTGAAGCTTTCTTT.

This clonotype was seen ten or more times. The chain links TRBV5-1 to TRBJ2-7; a weak D match, TRBD1 (6 bases). CDR1 and CDR2 (germline): SGHRS, YFSETQ. The CDR3 extends over 18 amino acids. Trimming took off 2 bases at V and 2 bases at J, with 23 bases between the two ends. Here the CDR3 DNA reads TGCGCCAGCAGCTTCTTTCTCGTCCAGGACAGAATTCCCTACGAGCAGTACTTC. Encoded protein: CASSFFLVQDRIPYEQYF.

There are many counts of this clonotype. The genes are TRBV20-1 and TRBJ1-1; D possibly corresponds to TRBD1 (5 bases). Germline CDR1 DFQATT, CDR2 SNEGSKA (reference sequence). V lost 4 bases and J lost 11, with 26 bases in between. The CDR3 is 15 residues long. CDR3 bases: TGCAGTGCTACGTTGGCCGGGACTCCGCAAAAGGGGGCTTTCTTT. Amino acids: CSATLAGTPQKGAFF.